This T cell receptor (beta chain) was identified during a study of PD-L1 blockade in urothelial cancer. For the study at large: Prior exposure to chemotherapy in patients amounted to 0 to 3 regimens received.

Time point specified: peripheral blood 6 weeks after treatment start. Findings and limits, study-wide: Tumor-associated blood clones were expanded more by durable-benefit patients at 3 weeks. In blood sampled pretreatment, TCR clonality below the median predicted better survival.

V was pared by 2 bases and J by 2 bases, with 1 base of the junction left unmatched. This CDR3 contains 14 residues. Germline V CDR1 and CDR2: SQVTM, ANQGSEA. About this clone itself: Its antigen is still unknown.

Each PCR had synthetic TCR analog templates added to it as a spike-in. Repertoires were generated with immunoSEQ multiplex PCR, while TCRdb's copy carries only in-frame clones and drops some. The profile shows around 66,000 clones, 85% to 90% of them singletons. The chain couples TRBV29-1 to TRBJ2-1; 9 bases agree with TRBD1. The sample consisted of PBMCs, taken around atezolizumab (anti-PD-L1) treatment. The receptor was derived from a man in his 60s with urothelial cancer. The CDR3: CSVENRGPYNEQFF. The CDR3 coding sequence is TGCAGCGTTGAAAACAGGGGGCCCTACAATGAGCAGTTCTTC.